Listed below are T cell receptor beta chains from one sample, sequenced in a study of vaccination effects on CD4 cells after COVID-19. Only in-frame clones appear in the TCRdb table, and some are missing; sequencing was by immunoSEQ multiplex PCR. The sample comprises approximately 61,000 clones, around three quarters of which are singletons, and about 1.2% rests with the top ten. Which antigens these TCRs recognize remains unknown. The sample here was CD4+ T cells from PBMCs cultured with HCoV-229E spike peptides, taken after COVID-19 vaccination. These receptors came from a human donor who received a COVID-19 vaccine. CDR3s include the opening cysteine and the closing phenylalanine or tryptophan. The order of the fields is CDR3 protein, CDR3 DNA, clone size, J gene, V gene, D gene. The D gene is left open where the match is weak. Size is omitted from some rows. Given values are once, few, many or a class for expanded clones.

CASSLGQGDGYTF | TGTGCCAGCAGCTTAGGACAGGGGGATGGCTACACCTTC | . | TRBJ1-2 | TRBV11-1 | TRBD1
CASSLSLAVSTDTQYF | TGTGCCAGCAGCTTATCACTAGCTGTTAGCACAGATACGCAGTATTTT | . | TRBJ2-3 | TRBV7-8 | .
CASKQDEQFF | TGTGCCAGCAAACAGGATGAGCAGTTCTTC | . | TRBJ2-1 | TRBV12-3/TRBV12-4 | .
CASSLEQGGVITEAFF | TGTGCCAGCAGCTTGGAACAGGGGGGAGTGATCACTGAAGCTTTCTTT | . | TRBJ1-1 | TRBV5-4 | TRBD1
CASSSRALTGYAFF | TGTGCCAGCAGCTCCCGGGCCCTCACAGGGTACGCTTTCTTT | . | TRBJ1-1 | TRBV6-6 | .
CASSLALGTVQETQYF | TGCGCCAGCAGCTTGGCCTTAGGGACGGTCCAAGAGACCCAGTACTTC | . | TRBJ2-5 | TRBV5-1 | .
CASSPEGRTDTQYF | TGTGCCAGCAGTCCCGAGGGGCGAACAGATACGCAGTATTTT | . | TRBJ2-3 | TRBV7-2 | .
CASSQVGRANYGYTF | TGTGCCAGCAGCCAAGTAGGCAGGGCTAACTATGGCTACACCTTC | once | TRBJ1-2 | TRBV3-1/TRBV3-2 | .
CSASHGDTQYF | TGCAGTGCTAGTCACGGAGATACGCAGTATTTT | . | TRBJ2-3 | TRBV20-1 | .
CASSGRAASTDTQYF | TGTGCCAGCAGCGGGCGGGCCGCTAGCACAGATACGCAGTATTTT | . | TRBJ2-3 | TRBV6-6 | .
CASSLAEGANIQYF | TGCGCCAGCAGCTTGGCAGAGGGCGCGAACATTCAGTACTTC | . | TRBJ2-4 | TRBV5-1 | .
CASSLGPHREGNQPQHF | TGTGCCAGCAGTTTGGGCCCCCACAGGGAGGGCAATCAGCCCCAGCATTTT | . | TRBJ1-5 | TRBV6-2/TRBV6-3 | .
CAPRGVAPRETQYF | TGCGCCCCCAGAGGTGTAGCGCCTCGGGAGACCCAGTACTTC | once | TRBJ2-5 | TRBV10-1 | .
CASSPEGNYGYTF | TGTGCCAGCTCACCGGAGGGAAACTATGGCTACACCTTC | . | TRBJ1-2 | TRBV18 | .
CASSSLAGGPTMFVEQFF | TGTGCCAGCAGTTCGCTAGCGGGGGGCCCTACAATGTTTGTGGAGCAGTTCTTC | few | TRBJ2-1 | TRBV27 | TRBD2
CASSEYNQGVNGYTF | TGTGCCAGCAGTGAATATAACCAGGGGGTGAATGGCTACACCTTC | . | TRBJ1-2 | TRBV2 | TRBD1